These 7 T cell receptor beta chains originate from one sample sequenced in a study of T-cell reconstitution after alpha-beta-depleted transplantation in children. Using unique molecular identifiers, the investigators prepared the TCRbeta library. One entry per CDR3 protein, called by TCRdb with MiXCR from the PCR reads. The repertoire holds fewer than 700,000 distinct CDR3 sequences, under 15% seen once, with 2.2% in the top ten. Sequencing was performed on PBMCs, mostly from graft donor cells, taken 360 days after TCRalphabeta/CD19-depleted stem cell transplant. These receptors originate from a male patient aged 5 to 17 who had a stem cell transplant for acute myeloid leukemia, so the T cells may come from the graft donor.

The chain carries TRBV21-1 and TRBJ2-7; the table assigns TRBD2, which was not confirmed against the DNA. TRBV21-1 is a listed pseudogene. The CDR3 is 13 amino acids. In nucleotides, the CDR3 is TGTGCCAGCACCACCGACAGTCCGGGAGAGCAGTACTTC. Protein product: CASTTDSPGEQYF.

This chain's CDR3 is CASSLGGLAGKFNEQFF. CDR3 bases: TGTGCCAGCAGCTTAGGGGGACTAGCGGGAAAATTTAATGAGCAGTTCTTC. The rearrangement joins TRBV13 to TRBJ2-1; 13 nucleotides match TRBD2. Germline assignment: CDR1 PRHDT and CDR2 FYEKMQ (reference sequence). With 0 bases clipped from V and 7 bases from J, the junction kept 6 bases outside the gene matches. The CDR3 is 17 residues long. The variable domain in full, completed from reference TRBV13 and TRBJ2-1, reads AAGVIQSPRHLIKEKRETATLKCYPIPRHDTVYWYQQGPGQDPQFLISFYEKMQSDKGSIPDRFSAQQFSDYHSELNMSSLELGDSALYFCASSLGGLAGKFNEQFFGPGTRLTVL.

The chain is built from TRBV12-3 or TRBV12-4 and TRBJ2-6; perhaps TRBD1 as D (6 bases). The CDR3 contains 16 residues. Between the trimmed V and J ends, which lost 6 bases and 3 bases, there was a span of 15 bases. The CDR3 region is CASRAIQGGGANVLTF. The CDR3 nucleotides read TGTGCCAGCAGGGCCATACAGGGCGGTGGGGCCAACGTCCTGACTTTC.

This clonotype has just a few counts. The CDR3 region is CASSPGVPKTEAFF. CDR3 nucleotide sequence: TGCGCCAGCAGCCCGGGGGTCCCAAAAACTGAAGCTTTCTTT. The V and J genes are TRBV4-3 and TRBJ1-1, with a weak D call TRBD1 (5 bases). CDR3 length: 14 residues. V gave up 4 bases and J gave up 5 bases, with 14 bases separating them. Per the germline V gene, CDR1 is LGHNA and CDR2 is YSLEER.

The J gene is TRBJ2-1, the V gene TRBV7-3; the match to TRBD2 covers 14 bases. This CDR3 is 18 amino acids long. V shed 0 bases and J 4 bases; nucleotides not matched to a gene: 5. In germline, CDR1 is SGHTA, CDR2 FQGTGA. CDR3 amino acids: CASSLTGLAGGQYNEQFF. The CDR3 DNA follows: TGTGCCAGCAGCTTAACAGGACTAGCGGGAGGACAGTACAATGAGCAGTTCTTC.

This clonotype occurred once. The chain uses TRBV7-2 and TRBJ2-5, with D uncertain. The CDR3 length is 12 residues. Germline V CDR1 and CDR2: SGHTA, FQGNSA. V lost 0 bases and J 7 bases, leaving 6 bases between the germline ends. CDR3 nucleotides: TGTGCCAGCAGCTTAGCGCCAGGGACCCAGTACTTC. It codes for CASSLAPGTQYF.

This clonotype showed up many times. The V gene is TRBV28, the J gene TRBJ2-4, with D possibly TRBD2 on 6 matching bases. CDR1 is MDHEN and CDR2 is SYDVKM in the germline V gene. This CDR3 contains 15 residues. The V gene lost 3 bases and the J gene lost 8 bases, with 17 bases spanning the gap. CDR3 amino acids: CASSFWSGWGDIQYF. The CDR3 DNA sequence: TGTGCCAGCAGTTTTTGGTCGGGTTGGGGGGACATTCAGTACTTC.